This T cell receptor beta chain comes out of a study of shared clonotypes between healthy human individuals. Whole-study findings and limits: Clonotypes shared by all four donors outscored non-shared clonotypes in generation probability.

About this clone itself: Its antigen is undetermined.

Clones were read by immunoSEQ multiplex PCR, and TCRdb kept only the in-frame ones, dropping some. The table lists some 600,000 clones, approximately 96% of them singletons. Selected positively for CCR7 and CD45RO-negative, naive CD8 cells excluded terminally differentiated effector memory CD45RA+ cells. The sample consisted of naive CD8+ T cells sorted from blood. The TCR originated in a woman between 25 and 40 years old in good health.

Written as DNA, the CDR3 is TGTGCCAGCAGTGAACAGGGACGGGGTTTCTTT. It translates to CASSEQGRGFF. The chain joins TRBV28 to TRBJ1-1; D may be TRBD1 (6 bases). V gave up 5 bases and J gave up 13 bases, with 14 bases separating them. CDR1 and CDR2 (germline): MDHEN, SYDVKM. The CDR3 is 11 residues long.